This TCR beta chain was profiled in a study of blood T cell repertoires in COVID-19. Study context: In each case, the material was cDNA or gDNA derived from T cells, B-cell-depleted T cells, or PBMCs.

Under the authors' procedure: The assay estimated nucleated cells by amplifying reference gene primers. Profiled with immunoSEQ multiplex PCR; TCRdb holds only in-frame clones, not every one. V and J calls and clone size are as listed in that table; D and trimming were resolved from the DNA. The data show about 97,000 clones, with around nine tenths seen just once and approximately 15% held by the top ten. From germline, CDR1 is SGHVS and CDR2 FQNEAQ. V shed 1 base and J 2 bases; nucleotides not matched to a gene: 3. The CDR3 sequence is 15 residues long. The chain has TRBV7-8 and TRBJ2-3; 7 bases are a match to TRBD2. The clonotype originates from a human donor in a cohort sampled during active COVID-19. Sequenced material: peripheral blood. The CDR3 protein is CASSLGSGYTDTQYF. The DNA for the CDR3 is TGTGCCAGCAGCTTAGGTAGCGGGTACACAGATACGCAGTATTTT.